Presented here are 29 T cell receptor beta chains from one specimen sequenced in a study of blood T cell repertoires in COVID-19. Sequencing used immunoSEQ multiplex PCR; TCRdb keeps in-frame clones, though not all of them. The sample holds 150,000 or so clones, about four fifths seen once. The sequencing input was PBMCs or T cells enriched from blood (not recorded which). These receptors all stem from a man between 50 and 59 years old who had recovered from COVID-19.

This clone was counted a single time. This chain joins TRBV6-5 and TRBJ1-2; 7 bases agree with TRBD1. Trimming removed 6 bases from V and 4 bases from J; junction bases left unmatched: 11. This CDR3 spans 15 amino acids. Germline CDR1 and CDR2: MNHEY and SVGAGI. The CDR3 loop reads CASSPRRGRVYGYTF. Here the CDR3 DNA reads TGTGCCAGCAGCCCCAGGAGGGGGCGGGTCTATGGCTACACCTTC.

This clone showed up just a few times. The chain has TRBV11-1 and TRBJ2-1; the match to TRBD2 covers 7 bases. This CDR3 is built from 15 residues. J gave up 8 bases and V 2 bases, and 9 bases lay outside the gene matches. Per the germline V gene, CDR1 is SGHAT and CDR2 is FQDESV (reference sequence). The CDR3 DNA is TGTGCCAGCAGCTTACGGGGACTACAACCGGATGAGCAGTTCTTC. Amino acid sequence: CASSLRGLQPDEQFF.

This clone was picked up one time. This chain joins TRBV2 and TRBJ1-4, with D hard to call. V lost 6 bases and J lost 8, with 16 bases in between. The CDR3 loop spans 14 amino acids. CDR1 is SNHLY, CDR2 FYNNEI, per germline. The CDR3 coding sequence is TGTGCCAGCAGCCTTGACCCAAGGAGGGAAAAACTGTTTTTT. Its translation is CASSLDPRREKLFF.

This chain links TRBV27 with TRBJ1-2; a weak D match, TRBD1 (5 bases). This CDR3 comprises 16 residues. V was cut by 3 bases and J by 0 bases, with 14 bases left in between. CDR1 and CDR2 (germline): MNHEY, SMNVEV (reference sequence). The CDR3 is CASSFALGGANYGYTF. Here the CDR3 DNA reads TGTGCCAGCAGTTTTGCCCTGGGGGGAGCTAACTATGGCTACACCTTC.

This rearrangement joins TRBV2 to TRBJ2-7, with D possibly matching TRBD2 (6 bases). CDR1 is SNHLY and CDR2 is FYNNEI in the germline V gene. The CDR3 covers 13 residues. Between the trimmed V and J ends, which lost 4 bases and 7 bases, there was a span of 14 bases. The DNA for the CDR3 is TGTGCCAGCAGTGGCAGGAAGCGGGCGGAGCAGTACTTC. It yields the protein CASSGRKRAEQYF.

V and J are TRBV6-5 and TRBJ2-3; D call uncertain. The CDR3 length is 15 residues. Per the germline V gene, CDR1 is MNHEY and CDR2 is SVGAGI. Trimming took off 5 bases at V and 0 bases at J, with 12 bases between the two ends. The CDR3 loop is CASSMSSMSTDTQYF. CDR3 in DNA: TGTGCCAGCAGTATGAGTAGTATGAGCACAGATACGCAGTATTTT.

This sequence joins TRBV3-1 (or the pseudogene TRBV3-2) and TRBJ2-1, with D tentatively TRBD2 (5 bases). The germline V gene encodes CDR1 LGHDT and CDR2 YNNKEL (reference sequence). This CDR3 has 12 amino acids. Trimming stripped 4 bases from V and 5 bases from J, with 6 bases between. The CDR3 nucleotides are TGTGCCAGCAGCCGACTACACAATGAGCAGTTCTTC. Translation: CASSRLHNEQFF.

V and J are TRBV18 and TRBJ2-4; 7 bases agree with TRBD1. There are 14 residues in the CDR3. Germline-derived CDR1 and CDR2 are KGHSH and LQKENI. Trimming took 3 bases from V and 8 from J; bases not matched to a gene: 7. The CDR3 bases are TGTGCCAGCTCACCCGACAGGGCGAAGGACATTCAGTACTTC. It is translated as CASSPDRAKDIQYF.

This clone occurred a few times. This chain joins TRBV23-1 and TRBJ1-2; D is uncertain. TRBV23-1 is sorted into the ORF group, with uncertain function. The CDR3 consists of 13 residues. Trimming stripped 4 bases from V and 3 bases from J, with 9 bases between. CDR3 DNA sequence: TGCGCCAGCAGTCTGAGGGAGCACTATGGCTACACCTTC. Residues: CASSLREHYGYTF.

The rearrangement uses TRBV6-6 and TRBJ2-2; D is unresolved. This CDR3 has 14 residues. The germline V gene encodes CDR1 MNHNY and CDR2 SVGAGI (reference sequence). V shed 6 bases and J shed 7 bases, with 15 bases lying between them. CDR3 nucleotides: TGTGCCAGCAGACTTAGTGATTCCGACGGGGAGCTGTTTTTT. The encoded protein is CASRLSDSDGELFF.

The rearrangement joins TRBV7-8 to TRBJ2-3; 14 nucleotides match TRBD2. V trimming: 3 bases; J trimming: 2 bases; junction bases outside the gene matches: 7. This CDR3 has 18 residues. Germline loops: CDR1 SGHVS, CDR2 FQNEAQ. The DNA of the CDR3 is TGTGCCAGCAGCTTTCGTCGACTAGCGGGGGGGTACACAGATACGCAGTATTTT. This sequence encodes CASSFRRLAGGYTDTQYF.

This chain joins TRBV28 and TRBJ1-1; 8 nucleotides line up with TRBD1. Trimming cost V 6 bases and J 11 bases; bases outside gene matches: 11. In germline, CDR1 is MDHEN, CDR2 SYDVKM. The CDR3 runs to 13 residues. The CDR3: CASSTLIQGAAFF. CDR3 bases: TGTGCCAGCAGCACATTAATTCAGGGGGCGGCTTTCTTT.

The V call is TRBV7-9, the J call TRBJ1-2, with TRBD1 matching over 7 bases. With V trimmed by 4 bases and J by 7 bases, 6 bases remained unmatched. This CDR3 region has 13 residues. In germline, CDR1 is SEHNR, CDR2 FQNEAQ (reference sequence). The DNA of the CDR3 is TGTGCCAGCAGCTCCGGGACAGCCCTTGGCTACACCTTC. Translating gives CASSSGTALGYTF.

The V gene is TRBV19, the J gene TRBJ1-5, with 7 bases fitting TRBD1. The CDR3 is 14 residues long. V lost 9 bases to trimming and J lost 1 base; unmatched junction nucleotides: 6. In germline, CDR1 is LNHDA, CDR2 SQIVND (reference sequence). The CDR3 region has the DNA TGTGCCAGCTGGACAGGTTACAGCAATCAGCCCCAGCATTTT. Translated, it gives CASWTGYSNQPQHF.

This chain links TRBV11-2 with TRBJ2-1; the D gene is possibly TRBD2 (5 bases). CDR1 SGHAT and CDR2 FQNNGV come from the germline V gene. The CDR3 totals 14 residues. The V and J ends lost 0 bases and 12 bases respectively, with 15 bases between them. The CDR3, as DNA: TGTGCCAGCAGCTTAGATAAGGGCGGAGGCTGGCAGTTCTTC. As protein: CASSLDKGGGWQFF.

This chain links TRBV5-6 with TRBJ2-3; D might be TRBD1 (6 bases). Germline loops: CDR1 SGHDT, CDR2 YYEEEE. The V end lost 4 bases, the J end lost 3 bases, and 18 bases lay between the germline ends. The CDR3 is 16 residues long. The CDR3 reads CASSPVGRQATDTQYF. The CDR3 DNA follows: TGTGCCAGCAGCCCCGTTGGCCGACAGGCAACAGATACGCAGTATTTT. The whole variable domain, filled in from reference TRBV5-6 and TRBJ2-3, reads DAGVTQSPTHLIKTRGQQVTLRCSPKSGHDTVSWYQQALGQGPQFIFQYYEEEERQRGNFPDRFSGHQFPNYSSELNVNALLLGDSALYLCASSPVGRQATDTQYFGPGTRLTVL.

J is TRBJ1-4 and V is TRBV27; TRBD1 agrees at 8 bases. Germline loops: CDR1 MNHEY, CDR2 SMNVEV (reference sequence). The CDR3 consists of 15 residues. V was clipped by 5 bases and J by 4 bases; unmatched bases: 6. The CDR3 bases are TGTGCCAGCAGTCCGAGGACAGGGTATAATGAAAAACTGTTTTTT. It encodes CASSPRTGYNEKLFF.

This clone occurred a few times. V gene TRBV28 combines with J gene TRBJ1-2; TRBD1 might be the D (5 bases). CDR3 size: 12 residues. V dropped 1 base and J dropped 7 bases, with 7 bases sitting between them. Looked up from germline, CDR1 is MDHEN and CDR2 is SYDVKM. The CDR3 spells CASSLSGGGYTF. CDR3 in DNA: TGTGCCAGCAGTTTATCGGGGGGTGGCTACACCTTC.

This CDR3 reads CASSPGQGFYNEQFF. DNA for the CDR3: TGTGCCAGCTCCCCGGGACAGGGGTTCTACAATGAGCAGTTCTTC. The chain carries TRBV18 and TRBJ2-1; TRBD1 matches 10 bases. Germline CDR1 is KGHSH and CDR2 is LQKENI. This CDR3 comprises 15 residues. V shed 6 bases, J shed 3 bases, and the junction held 5 bases outside the gene matches.

This clone has more than one count but fewer than ten. The V and J genes are TRBV7-9 and TRBJ1-2; TRBD1 is a possible D gene (6 bases). From germline, CDR1 is SEHNR and CDR2 FQNEAQ (reference sequence). CDR3 size: 14 residues. V gave up 2 bases and J gave up 5 bases, with 12 bases separating them. The CDR3 protein is CASSLFGQGYGYTF. Here the CDR3 DNA reads TGTGCCAGCAGCTTATTCGGGCAGGGGTATGGCTACACCTTC.

The V call is TRBV6-5, the J call TRBJ1-5; tentative D call: TRBD1 (5 bases). Germline values: CDR1 MNHEY, CDR2 SVGAGI. The CDR3 runs 15 residues. Trimming took 7 bases from V and 4 from J, leaving 17 bases between them. CDR3 in amino acids: CASKNIGGRNQPQHF. For the CDR3, the DNA is TGTGCCAGCAAGAACATCGGGGGGAGGAATCAGCCCCAGCATTTT.

The V call is TRBV5-4, the J call TRBJ2-5, with 8 bases fitting TRBD1. The CDR3 is 14 amino acids. Germline V gene lookup returns CDR1 SGHNT and CDR2 YYREEE (reference sequence). V lost 3 bases to trimming and J lost 5 bases; unmatched junction nucleotides: 6. CDR3 protein: CASSWGQVEETQYF. The CDR3 DNA follows: TGTGCCAGCAGCTGGGGACAGGTGGAGGAGACCCAGTACTTC.

V and J are TRBV7-9 and TRBJ2-7; TRBD2 agrees at 11 bases. CDR1 SEHNR and CDR2 FQNEAQ come from the germline V gene (reference sequence). Trimming took 5 bases from V and 7 from J; bases not matched to a gene: 7. There are 14 residues in the CDR3. The CDR3 nucleotides are TGTGCCAGCAGCACCCCCGGGACTAGCGGTGAGCAGTACTTC. Protein sequence: CASSTPGTSGEQYF.

The chain combines TRBV5-1 with TRBJ2-7, with D possibly being TRBD1 (5 bases). This CDR3 has 14 residues. V was clipped by 0 bases and J by 3 bases, with 10 bases between them. Germline V gene sequence: CDR1 SGHRS, CDR2 YFSETQ. The CDR3: CASSLADSHYEQYF. The DNA for the CDR3 is TGCGCCAGCAGCTTGGCAGACAGCCACTACGAGCAGTACTTC.

This rearrangement joins TRBV19 to TRBJ2-3; 8 nucleotides agree with TRBD2. Germline V lookup: CDR1 LNHDA, CDR2 SQIVND (reference sequence). Trimming cost V 5 bases and J 2 bases; bases outside gene matches: 9. CDR3 length: 16 residues. CDR3 nucleotide sequence: TGTGCCAGTAGTTCCACCGCGGGGGGACCCACAGATACGCAGTATTTT. Translation gives CASSSTAGGPTDTQYF. Using reference TRBV19 and TRBJ2-3 for the parts outside the CDR3, the full variable domain is DGGITQSPKYLFRKEGQNVTLSCEQNLNHDAMYWYRQDPGQGLRLIYYSQIVNDFQKGDIAEGYSVSREKKESFPLTVTSAQKNPTAFYLCASSSTAGGPTDTQYFGPGTRLTVL.

The gene calls are TRBV6-5 and TRBJ2-7; D remains ambiguous. With 0 bases removed from V and 3 bases from J, the gap between germline ends came to 12 bases. Germline assignment: CDR1 MNHEY and CDR2 SVGAGI. The CDR3 is 15 residues long. CDR3: CASSYSYAVFYEQYF. CDR3 nucleotides: TGTGCCAGCAGTTACTCGTATGCGGTATTCTACGAGCAGTACTTC.

The chain couples TRBV5-1 to TRBJ2-3; no definite D call. The CDR3 length is 14 residues. Trimming took 3 bases from V and 0 from J, leaving 8 bases between them. The germline CDR1 and CDR2 sequences are SGHRS and YFSETQ. CDR3 region: CASSSGSSTDTQYF. The CDR3 coding sequence is TGCGCCAGCAGCTCCGGGTCTAGCACAGATACGCAGTATTTT.

The gene calls are TRBV5-4 and TRBJ2-2; D uncertain. V was clipped by 5 bases and J by 5 bases, with 4 bases between them. The CDR3 consists of 11 residues. In germline, CDR1 is SGHNT, CDR2 YYREEE (reference sequence). In DNA form, the CDR3 reads TGTGCCAGCAGTTATACCGGGGAGCTGTTTTTT. Translated: CASSYTGELFF.

The V and J genes are TRBV15 and TRBJ2-7; 8 bases map to TRBD1. V shed 1 base, J shed 3 bases, and the junction held 5 bases outside the gene matches. The CDR3 runs 15 residues. Germline V gene lookup returns CDR1 LNHNV and CDR2 YYDKDF (reference sequence). CDR3 sequence: CATSRAGTGHYEQYF. The CDR3 DNA sequence: TGTGCCACCAGCAGAGCCGGGACAGGACACTACGAGCAGTACTTC.